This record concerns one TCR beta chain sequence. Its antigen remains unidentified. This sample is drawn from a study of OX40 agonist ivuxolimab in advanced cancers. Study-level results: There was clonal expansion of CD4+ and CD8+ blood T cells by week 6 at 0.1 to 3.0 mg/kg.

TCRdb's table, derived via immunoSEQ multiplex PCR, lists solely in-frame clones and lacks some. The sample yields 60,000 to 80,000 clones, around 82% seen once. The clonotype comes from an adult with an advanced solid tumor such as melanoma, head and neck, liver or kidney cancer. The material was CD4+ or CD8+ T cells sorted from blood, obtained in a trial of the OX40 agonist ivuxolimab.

The CDR3: CASSVQGSGNTEAFF. The CDR3 coding sequence is TGTGCCAGCAGCGTACAGGGTTCAGGGAACACTGAAGCTTTCTTT. This chain connects TRBV9 to TRBJ1-1; possible D gene TRBD1, 5 bases. Germline V lookup: CDR1 SGDLS, CDR2 YYNGEE. The CDR3 contains 15 residues. Between the trimmed V and J ends, which lost 1 base and 1 base, there was a span of 11 bases.